Presented here are 14 T cell receptor beta chains from one specimen sequenced in a study of T cells of healthy individuals. MiXCR was run by TCRdb on the 5' RACE reads, yielding one entry per CDR3 protein. Of fewer than 75,000 distinct CDR3 sequences listed, 15% to 20% were seen once; the top ten hold approximately 4.8%. These TCRs come from a human donor in good health.

V gene TRBV20-1 combines with J gene TRBJ2-1; TRBD2 agrees at 9 bases. V was pared by 6 bases and J by 3 bases, with 9 bases of the junction left unmatched. Germline V gives CDR1 DFQATT, CDR2 SNEGSKA (reference sequence). This CDR3 region has 15 residues. The CDR3 spells CSATLAGPYYNEQFF. The CDR3 DNA follows: TGCAGTGCGACACTAGCGGGCCCTTACTACAATGAGCAGTTCTTC.

This clonotype was counted a few times. The gene calls are TRBV9 and TRBJ1-6; 9 nucleotides match TRBD1. V trimming: 4 bases; J trimming: 1 base; junction bases outside the gene matches: 6. The germline gives CDR1 SGDLS, CDR2 YYNGEE. The CDR3 has 17 residues. The CDR3 sequence is CASSPRTGVSYNSPLHF. CDR3 DNA sequence: TGTGCCAGCAGCCCCCGGACAGGGGTATCCTATAATTCACCCCTCCACTTT.

This clonotype came up many times. The chain recombines TRBV12-5 with TRBJ1-5, with D tentatively TRBD1 (5 bases). The CDR3 covers 15 residues. The V end was cut by 1 base, the J end by 2 bases, with 9 bases between. Germline assignment: CDR1 LGHNT and CDR2 FRNRAP. For the CDR3, the DNA is TGTGCTAGTGGTTTGGCCCCAGGGCGCAATCAGCCCCAGCATTTT. Amino acid sequence: CASGLAPGRNQPQHF.

This clonotype turned up a few times. The V and J genes are TRBV5-5 and TRBJ1-2, with D possibly being TRBD1 (6 bases). This CDR3 spans 13 amino acids. The V end lost 4 bases, the J end lost 4 bases, and 11 bases lay between the germline ends. Germline V gene sequence: CDR1 SGHKS, CDR2 YYEKEE (reference sequence). The CDR3 region is CASSPQGGYGYTF. The CDR3 bases are TGTGCCAGCAGCCCACAGGGAGGCTATGGCTACACCTTC. Full variable domain (outside the CDR3, taken from reference TRBV5-5 and TRBJ1-2): DAGVTQSPTHLIKTRGQQVTLRCSPISGHKSVSWYQQVLGQGPQFIFQYYEKEERGRGNFPDRFSARQFPNYSSELNVNALLLGDSALYLCASSPQGGYGYTFGSGTRLTVV.

The gene calls are TRBV7-9 and TRBJ2-1, with D possibly being TRBD2 (7 bases). CDR1 SEHNR and CDR2 FQNEAQ come from the germline V gene (reference sequence). This CDR3 is 17 amino acids long. V gave up 1 base and J gave up 4 bases, with 17 bases separating them. In DNA form, the CDR3 reads TGTGCCAGCAGCTTAGAGCGAGGGGGGGACCCATACAATGAGCAGTTCTTC. Its translation: CASSLERGGDPYNEQFF.

This clonotype was found many times. The chain carries TRBV5-1 and TRBJ2-7; 8 positions match TRBD2. Germline loops: CDR1 SGHRS, CDR2 YFSETQ. This CDR3 has 16 residues. J lost 5 bases, V lost 4 bases, and 14 bases had no gene match. CDR3 DNA: TGCGCCAGCAGCCCGCTTTTCGTAGCGGGACGCAACGAGCAGTACTTC. Protein sequence: CASSPLFVAGRNEQYF.

This clonotype was observed at least ten times. The chain links TRBV6-5 to TRBJ1-2; 9 nucleotides align to TRBD1. The CDR3 is 14 residues long. V shed 2 bases, J shed 6 bases, and the junction held 4 bases outside the gene matches. CDR1 is MNHEY, CDR2 SVGAGI, per germline. As DNA, the CDR3 is TGTGCCAGCAGTTACGGGGGACAGGGTAATGGCTACACCTTC. Its translation: CASSYGGQGNGYTF.

This rearrangement joins TRBV20-1 to TRBJ2-7, with a weak D call TRBD1 (5 bases). The CDR3 is made up of 14 amino acids. Germline V lookup: CDR1 DFQATT, CDR2 SNEGSKA (reference sequence). V gave up 0 bases and J gave up 1 base, with 10 bases separating them. The CDR3 sequence is CSAREQASSYEQYF. As DNA, the CDR3 is TGCAGTGCTAGAGAACAGGCCTCTTCCTACGAGCAGTACTTC.

This clonotype was seen many times. The rearrangement uses TRBV28 and TRBJ1-1; D is ambiguous. The CDR3 contains 13 residues. V was pared by 2 bases and J by 4 bases, with 8 bases between. The V gene's germline CDR1 is MDHEN and CDR2 SYDVKM. CDR3 in amino acids: CASSLSLGTEAFF. The CDR3 DNA reads as TGTGCCAGCAGTTTAAGCTTGGGCACTGAAGCTTTCTTT.

In its sample, this clonotype was seen many times. This rearrangement joins TRBV7-9 to TRBJ2-7; 10 bases are a match to TRBD1. The germline CDR1 and CDR2 sequences are SEHNR and FQNEAQ (reference sequence). The CDR3 runs to 19 residues. V lost 1 base, J lost 4 bases, and 16 bases stayed unmatched. This CDR3 reads CASSLDSSGQGIFQYEQYF. CDR3 sequence (DNA): TGTGCCAGCAGCTTAGATTCTTCGGGACAGGGGATTTTTCAGTACGAGCAGTACTTC.

This clonotype was counted between two and nine times. This rearrangement joins TRBV5-4 to TRBJ2-7, with 7 bases that match TRBD2. CDR1 SGHNT and CDR2 YYREEE come from the germline V gene (reference sequence). With 4 bases clipped from V and 4 bases from J, the junction kept 5 bases outside the gene matches. The CDR3 runs 13 residues. The CDR3: CASSLGGKYEQYF. CDR3 nucleotides: TGTGCCAGCAGCCTGGGGGGGAAATACGAGCAGTACTTC.

There are many counts of this clonotype. Written as DNA, the CDR3 is TGTGCCAGCAGCTTAGCGCCTCTGGGAAACACCATATATTTT. Protein sequence: CASSLAPLGNTIYF. This chain uses TRBV7-8 with TRBJ1-3; D uncertain. Between the trimmed V and J ends, which lost 0 bases and 4 bases, there was a span of 7 bases. The CDR3 is made up of 14 amino acids. Germline values: CDR1 SGHVS, CDR2 FQNEAQ.

The chain recombines TRBV28 with TRBJ2-7; TRBD2 matches at 8 bases. The CDR3 loop spans 15 amino acids. From germline, CDR1 is MDHEN and CDR2 SYDVKM. V was pared by 4 bases and J by 5 bases, with 10 bases of the junction left unmatched. As DNA, the CDR3 is TGTGCCAGCAGTTCGGGGGGGGGATTGATCGACGAGCAGTACTTC. It yields the protein CASSSGGGLIDEQYF.

This clonotype has more than one count but fewer than ten. J is TRBJ2-7 and V is TRBV27; possible D gene TRBD2, 6 bases. Germline CDR1 reads MNHEY; CDR2 reads SMNVEV (reference sequence). The length of the CDR3 is 15 residues. The V and J ends lost 7 bases and 2 bases respectively, with 18 bases between them. The CDR3 protein is CASKAWSGPTYEQYF. Written as DNA, the CDR3 is TGTGCCAGCAAGGCCTGGAGCGGGCCTACCTACGAGCAGTACTTC.